Below, 20 T cell receptor beta chains from the same sample are listed, as sequenced in a study of T-cell memory formation after mild COVID-19. TCRdb re-derived calls from the 5' RACE reads in MiXCR, one entry per CDR3 protein. The sample includes 40,000 to 60,000 distinct CDR3 sequences, over 8.5% of them seen just once. The sequenced material came from PBMCs or a T cell subset sorted from them (not recorded which). These receptors originate from an adult woman who had mild COVID-19 (a few samples of this study predate the infection). Cell type and time point are not known.

The chain carries TRBV7-2 and TRBJ2-6, with TRBD2 as a possible D gene (5 bases). Germline loops: CDR1 SGHTA, CDR2 FQGNSA. This CDR3 spans 17 amino acids. V lost 4 bases and J lost 0, with 13 bases in between. CDR3 in amino acids: CASSSPGRDSGANVLTF. CDR3 nucleotides: TGTGCCAGCAGCTCACCCGGACGGGACTCTGGGGCCAACGTCCTGACTTTC.

The J gene is TRBJ2-3, the V gene TRBV4-2, with 13 bases fitting TRBD2. Trimming cost V 4 bases and J 4 bases; bases outside gene matches: 5. The CDR3 is 16 amino acids. Germline V gene data show CDR1 as LGHNA and CDR2 as YNFKEQ. CDR3 protein: CASSPTSGGAPDTQYF. CDR3 bases: TGTGCCAGCAGCCCTACTAGCGGGGGGGCCCCAGATACGCAGTATTTT.

In this sample, this clonotype turned up a few times. This sequence joins TRBV12-3 or TRBV12-4 and TRBJ2-6; either TRBD1 or TRBD2 may fit D (5 bases each). The CDR3 has 16 amino acids. V gave up 4 bases and J gave up 2 bases, with 12 bases separating them. CDR3 DNA: TGTGCCAGCAGTTCCCCCGGGACCCCTGGGGCCAACGTCCTGACTTTC. Encoded protein: CASSSPGTPGANVLTF.

The J gene is TRBJ2-7, the V gene TRBV30; 10 bases match TRBD2. Germline V gene lookup returns CDR1 GTSNPN and CDR2 SVGIG (reference sequence). V lost 0 bases, J lost 7 bases, and 12 bases stayed unmatched. The CDR3 is 16 amino acids. The CDR3 DNA is TGTGCCTGGAGTGTCCCGAGCGGGAGGGCCGAAAGGGAGCAGTACTTC. This gives the protein CAWSVPSGRAEREQYF. Full variable domain (outside the CDR3, taken from reference TRBV30 and TRBJ2-7): SQTIHQWPATLVQPVGSPLSLECTVEGTSNPNLYWYRQAAGRGLQLLFYSVGIGQISSEVPQNLSASRPQDRQFILSSKKLLLSDSGFYLCAWSVPSGRAEREQYFGPGTRLTVT.

This clonotype was observed many times. This chain connects TRBV4-2 to TRBJ2-1, with 10 bases lining up with TRBD2. Per the germline V gene, CDR1 is LGHNA and CDR2 is YNFKEQ. Unmatched junction bases numbered 10, after V lost 1 base and J lost 7 bases. The CDR3 extends over 17 amino acids. This CDR3 is CASSQAWLAGEGNEQFF. The CDR3, as DNA: TGTGCCAGCAGCCAAGCTTGGCTAGCGGGAGAGGGAAATGAGCAGTTCTTC.

This clonotype was seen ten or more times. The V call is TRBV12-3 or TRBV12-4, the J call TRBJ1-6; TRBD1 agrees at 10 bases. The V gene end was trimmed by 3 bases and the J gene end by 9 bases; junction bases not matched to a gene: 5. CDR3 length: 15 amino acids. CDR3 amino acids: CASSLRGQGFSPLHF. In DNA form, the CDR3 reads TGTGCCAGCAGTTTGAGGGGACAGGGGTTTTCACCCCTCCACTTT.

A few counts support this clonotype. The V call is TRBV6-1, the J call TRBJ2-2; 13 bases are a match to TRBD2. Trimming cost V 0 bases and J 0 bases; bases outside gene matches: 7. Looked up from germline, CDR1 is MNHNS and CDR2 is SASEGT. The CDR3 is made up of 20 amino acids. The CDR3 DNA reads as TGTGCCAGCAGTGAAGCGAAATGGGGACTAGCGGGATCGAACACCGGGGAGCTGTTTTTT. This codes for CASSEAKWGLAGSNTGELFF.

This clonotype has at least ten counts. The rearrangement joins TRBV7-8 to TRBJ2-7; TRBD2 agrees at 15 bases. The V segment lost 5 bases and the J segment 6 bases; nucleotides outside the gene matches: 5. The CDR3 runs to 15 residues. The germline V gene has CDR1 SGHVS and CDR2 FQNEAQ. In DNA, the CDR3 is TGTGCCAGCAGCCTGGGACTAGCGGGAGGAACCGAGCAGTACTTC. As protein: CASSLGLAGGTEQYF.

In this sample, this clonotype turned up a few times. The chain recombines TRBV5-6 with TRBJ1-1, with a weak D call TRBD1 (5 bases). Germline V gene data show CDR1 as SGHDT and CDR2 as YYEEEE. CDR3 length: 14 residues. V lost 2 bases to trimming and J lost 5 bases, with 13 bases between them. CDR3 in DNA: TGTGCCAGCAGCTTCTGGACAACGGTGACTGAAGCTTTCTTT. Translating gives CASSFWTTVTEAFF. Together with reference TRBV5-6 and TRBJ1-1, the CDR3 gives the full variable domain: DAGVTQSPTHLIKTRGQQVTLRCSPKSGHDTVSWYQQALGQGPQFIFQYYEEEERQRGNFPDRFSGHQFPNYSSELNVNALLLGDSALYLCASSFWTTVTEAFFGQGTRLTVV.

The chain carries TRBV25-1 and TRBJ2-1; 7 nucleotides agree with TRBD2. Germline CDR1 is MGHDK and CDR2 is SYGVNS. This CDR3 contains 16 residues. V lost 3 bases and J lost 4; bases outside the gene matches: 9. The CDR3 coding sequence is TGTGCCAGCAGTGATCCCGGGACTAAACTTTACAATGAGCAGTTCTTC. Translating gives CASSDPGTKLYNEQFF. Full variable domain (rest looked up from reference TRBV25-1 and TRBJ2-1): EADIYQTPRYLVIGTGKKITLECSQTMGHDKMYWYQQDPGMELHLIHYSYGVNSTEKGDLSSESTVSRIRTEHFPLTLESARPSHTSQYLCASSDPGTKLYNEQFFGPGTRLTVL.

This clonotype came up many times. The J gene is TRBJ2-3, the V gene TRBV7-2; D ambiguous. Germline V gives CDR1 SGHTA, CDR2 FQGNSA. The CDR3 length is 14 residues. V was shortened by 1 base and J by 2 bases, with 7 bases between the two germline ends. CDR3 bases: TGTGCCAGCAGCTTAGAGGGCCACACAGATACGCAGTATTTT. Encoded protein: CASSLEGHTDTQYF.

V is TRBV7-9 and J is TRBJ1-1; D gene unclear. The germline V and J ends were trimmed by 5 bases and 1 base, with 8 bases remaining between them. Looked up from germline, CDR1 is SEHNR and CDR2 is FQNEAQ (reference sequence). The CDR3 sequence is 13 residues long. The CDR3 is CASSQYTNTEAFF. As DNA, the CDR3 is TGTGCCAGCAGCCAATACACGAACACTGAAGCTTTCTTT.

This clonotype appeared a few times. The chain couples TRBV5-1 to TRBJ1-1; D is unresolved. The germline V and J ends were trimmed by 3 bases and 1 base, with 19 bases remaining between them. The CDR3 sequence is 17 residues long. Germline assignment: CDR1 SGHRS and CDR2 YFSETQ. CDR3 residues: CASSSPTKDVSNTEAFF. CDR3 nucleotides: TGCGCCAGCAGCTCGCCGACAAAGGACGTCTCGAACACTGAAGCTTTCTTT.

This clonotype was seen at least ten times. The chain is built from TRBV20-1 and TRBJ2-1, with D perhaps TRBD1 or TRBD2 (6 bases each). CDR1 DFQATT and CDR2 SNEGSKA come from the germline V gene (reference sequence). The CDR3 runs 13 residues. Trimming took 3 bases from V and 2 from J, leaving 8 bases between them. The CDR3 coding sequence is TGCAGTGCTAGGGGGGGCACCTACAATGAGCAGTTCTTC. It is translated as CSARGGTYNEQFF.

The chain links TRBV20-1 to TRBJ1-5; 9 nucleotides align to TRBD1. The CDR3 totals 14 residues. V shed 1 base, J shed 5 bases, and the junction held 3 bases outside the gene matches. The germline gives CDR1 DFQATT, CDR2 SNEGSKA (reference sequence). In DNA form, the CDR3 reads TGCAGTGCTAGAGGGACAGGGGCCCATCAGCCCCAGCATTTT. Encoded protein: CSARGTGAHQPQHF.

Ten or more counts support this clonotype. The rearrangement joins TRBV27 to TRBJ1-1; 7 positions match TRBD1. The CDR3 has 12 residues. The V gene's germline CDR1 is MNHEY and CDR2 SMNVEV (reference sequence). V shed 6 bases and J 6 bases; nucleotides not matched to a gene: 4. The DNA for the CDR3 is TGTGCCAGCAGAGGTACAGGGGCTGAAGCTTTCTTT. It codes for CASRGTGAEAFF.

The table lists this clonotype with a few counts. The rearrangement links TRBV27 to TRBJ2-2; D gene uncertain. The length of the CDR3 is 13 residues. Per germline, CDR1 MNHEY and CDR2 SMNVEV (reference sequence). Trimming stripped 4 bases from V and 7 bases from J, with 10 bases between. CDR3 nucleotides: TGTGCCAGCAGTTGGGCCGGCGGCGGGGAGCTGTTTTTT. This translates into CASSWAGGGELFF.

A few counts support this clonotype. This chain joins TRBV29-1 and TRBJ2-7; D perhaps matches TRBD1 (6 bases). This CDR3 contains 12 residues. CDR1 and CDR2 (germline): SQVTM, ANQGSEA. V lost 6 bases, J lost 5 bases, and 14 bases lay in between. Here the CDR3 reads CSVTGFRDEQYF. CDR3 bases: TGCAGCGTCACAGGGTTTCGGGACGAGCAGTACTTC.

The rearrangement uses TRBV27 and TRBJ1-1, with 8 nucleotides matching TRBD1. Germline lookup yields CDR1 MNHEY and CDR2 SMNVEV (reference sequence). The CDR3 has 14 residues. J lost 3 bases, V lost 4 bases, and 4 bases had no gene match. CDR3 in DNA: TGTGCCAGCAGTTCAGGGGGCGGAGACACTGAAGCTTTCTTT. Translation gives CASSSGGGDTEAFF.

This clonotype was observed at least ten times. The V and J genes are TRBV20-1 and TRBJ2-1; TRBD1 agrees at 9 bases. The V gene end was trimmed by 1 base and the J gene end by 10 bases; junction bases not matched to a gene: 11. Germline values: CDR1 DFQATT, CDR2 SNEGSKA (reference sequence). This CDR3 region has 15 residues. CDR3 protein: CSARAWTGASREQFF. In DNA form, the CDR3 reads TGCAGTGCTAGAGCGTGGACAGGGGCTTCTCGGGAGCAGTTCTTC.